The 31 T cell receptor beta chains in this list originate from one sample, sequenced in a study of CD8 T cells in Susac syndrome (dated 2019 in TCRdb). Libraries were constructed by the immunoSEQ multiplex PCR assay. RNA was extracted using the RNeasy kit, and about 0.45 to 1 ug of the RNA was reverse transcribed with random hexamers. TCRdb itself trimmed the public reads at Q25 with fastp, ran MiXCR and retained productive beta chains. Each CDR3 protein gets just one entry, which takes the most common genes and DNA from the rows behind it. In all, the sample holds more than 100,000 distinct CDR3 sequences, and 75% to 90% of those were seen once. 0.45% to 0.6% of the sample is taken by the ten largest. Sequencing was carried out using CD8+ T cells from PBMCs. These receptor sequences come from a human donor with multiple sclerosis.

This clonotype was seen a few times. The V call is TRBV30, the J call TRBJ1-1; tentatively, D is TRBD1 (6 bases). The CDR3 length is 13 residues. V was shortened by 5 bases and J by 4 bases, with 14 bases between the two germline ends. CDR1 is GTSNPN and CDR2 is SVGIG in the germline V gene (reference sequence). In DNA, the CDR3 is TGTGCCTGGTCCCCCACAGGGATCACTGAAGCTTTCTTT. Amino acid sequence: CAWSPTGITEAFF.

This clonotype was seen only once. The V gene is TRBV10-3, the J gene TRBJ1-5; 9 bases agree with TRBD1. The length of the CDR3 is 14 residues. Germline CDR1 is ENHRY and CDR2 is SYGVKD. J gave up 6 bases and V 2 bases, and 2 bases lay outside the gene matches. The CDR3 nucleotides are TGTGCCATCAGTGAGAGGACAGGGGTTCAGCCCCAGCATTTT. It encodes CAISERTGVQPQHF.

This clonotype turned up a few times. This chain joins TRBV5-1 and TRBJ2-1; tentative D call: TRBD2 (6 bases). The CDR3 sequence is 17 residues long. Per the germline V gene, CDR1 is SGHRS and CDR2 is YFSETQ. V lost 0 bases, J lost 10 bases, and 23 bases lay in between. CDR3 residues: CASSLVPGDPRIAEQFF. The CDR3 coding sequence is TGCGCCAGCAGCTTGGTTCCGGGGGATCCTCGAATCGCAGAGCAGTTCTTC.

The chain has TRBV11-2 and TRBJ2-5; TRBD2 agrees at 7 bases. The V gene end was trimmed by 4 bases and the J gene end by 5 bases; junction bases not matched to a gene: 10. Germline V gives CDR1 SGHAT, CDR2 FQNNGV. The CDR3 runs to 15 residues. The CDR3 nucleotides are TGTGCCAGCAGCTCGGGACTACTTGATCGGGAGACCCAGTACTTC. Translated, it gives CASSSGLLDRETQYF.

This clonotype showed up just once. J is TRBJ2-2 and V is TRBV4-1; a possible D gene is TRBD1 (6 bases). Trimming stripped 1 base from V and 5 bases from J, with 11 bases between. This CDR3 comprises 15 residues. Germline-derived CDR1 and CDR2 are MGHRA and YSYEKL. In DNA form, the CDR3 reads TGCGCCAGCAGCCAAGTAGGACAGCGAACCGGGGAGCTGTTTTTT. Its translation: CASSQVGQRTGELFF.

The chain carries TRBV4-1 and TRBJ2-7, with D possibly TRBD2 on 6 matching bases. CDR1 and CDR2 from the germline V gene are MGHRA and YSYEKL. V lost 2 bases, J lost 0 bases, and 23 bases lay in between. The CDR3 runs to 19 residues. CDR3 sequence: CASSQHFPPQGLLSYEQYF. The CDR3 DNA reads TGCGCCAGCAGCCAACATTTTCCCCCCCAGGGACTCCTCTCCTACGAGCAGTACTTC.

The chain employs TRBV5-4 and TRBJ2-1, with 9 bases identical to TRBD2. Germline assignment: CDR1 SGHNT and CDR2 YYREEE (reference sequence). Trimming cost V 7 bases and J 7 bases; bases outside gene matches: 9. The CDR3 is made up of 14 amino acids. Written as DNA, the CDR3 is TGTGCCAGCGAGGGTGCGGGAGGGATGAATGAGCAGTTCTTC. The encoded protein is CASEGAGGMNEQFF.

The CDR3 DNA reads TGTGCCAGCAGTTTAAGAACAATGAGGGGCACAGATACGCAGTATTTT. Translation gives CASSLRTMRGTDTQYF. The rearrangement uses TRBV27 and TRBJ2-3; possibly TRBD2 for D (5 bases). The ends were cut back, 2 bases at V and 1 base at J, with 13 bases in the middle. Germline V gene sequence: CDR1 MNHEY, CDR2 SMNVEV (reference sequence). The CDR3 is 16 amino acids.

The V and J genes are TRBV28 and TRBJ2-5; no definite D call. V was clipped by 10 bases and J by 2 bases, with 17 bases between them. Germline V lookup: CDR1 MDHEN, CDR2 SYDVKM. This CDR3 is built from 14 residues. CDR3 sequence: CATSSGRPQETQYF. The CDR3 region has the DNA TGTGCCACCTCATCTGGAAGGCCGCAAGAGACCCAGTACTTC.

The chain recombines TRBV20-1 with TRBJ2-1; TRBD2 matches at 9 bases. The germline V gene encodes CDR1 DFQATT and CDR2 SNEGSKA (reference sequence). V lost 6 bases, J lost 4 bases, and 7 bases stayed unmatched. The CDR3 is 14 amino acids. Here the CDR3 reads CSASGTSSYNEQFF. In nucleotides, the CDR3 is TGCAGTGCGAGCGGGACTAGCAGTTACAATGAGCAGTTCTTC.

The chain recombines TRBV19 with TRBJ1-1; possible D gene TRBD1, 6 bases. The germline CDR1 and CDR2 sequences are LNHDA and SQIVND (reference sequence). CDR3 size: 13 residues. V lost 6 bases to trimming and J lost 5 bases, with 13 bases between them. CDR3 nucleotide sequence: TGTGCCAGTAGGGTCCCAGGGGTAACTGAAGCTTTCTTT. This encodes CASRVPGVTEAFF.

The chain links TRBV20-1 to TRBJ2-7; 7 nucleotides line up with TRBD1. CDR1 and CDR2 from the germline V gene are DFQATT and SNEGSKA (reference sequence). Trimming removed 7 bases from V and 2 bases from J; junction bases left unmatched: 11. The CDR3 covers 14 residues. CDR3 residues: CSVRNRDSTYEQYF. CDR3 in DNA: TGCAGTGTTAGGAACCGGGACAGTACCTACGAGCAGTACTTC.

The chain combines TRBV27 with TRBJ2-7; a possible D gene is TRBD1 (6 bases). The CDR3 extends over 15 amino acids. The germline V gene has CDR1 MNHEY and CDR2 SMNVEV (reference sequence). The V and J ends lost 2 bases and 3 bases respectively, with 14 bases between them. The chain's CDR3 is CASSLAELGGYEQYV. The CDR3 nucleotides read TGTGCCAGCAGTTTAGCCGAGCTAGGGGGCTACGAGCAGTACGTC.

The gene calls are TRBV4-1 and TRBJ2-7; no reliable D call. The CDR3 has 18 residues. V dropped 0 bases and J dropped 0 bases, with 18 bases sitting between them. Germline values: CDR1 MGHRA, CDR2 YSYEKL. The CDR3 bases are TGCGCCAGCAGCCAAGATAAAGAAAACTCGGAGTTCTCCTACGAGCAGTACTTC. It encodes CASSQDKENSEFSYEQYF.

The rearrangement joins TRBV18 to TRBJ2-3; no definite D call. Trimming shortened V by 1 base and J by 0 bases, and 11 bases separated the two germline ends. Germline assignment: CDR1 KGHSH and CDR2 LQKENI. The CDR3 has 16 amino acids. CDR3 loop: CASSPRSLTSTDTQYF. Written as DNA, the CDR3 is TGTGCCAGCTCACCACGGTCTTTAACTAGCACAGATACGCAGTATTTT.

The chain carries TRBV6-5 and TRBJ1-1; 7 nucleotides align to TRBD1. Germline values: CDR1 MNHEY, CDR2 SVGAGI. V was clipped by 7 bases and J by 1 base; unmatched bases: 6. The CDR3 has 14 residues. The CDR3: CASIPGQSNTEAFF. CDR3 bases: TGTGCCAGCATTCCGGGACAGTCGAACACTGAAGCTTTCTTT.

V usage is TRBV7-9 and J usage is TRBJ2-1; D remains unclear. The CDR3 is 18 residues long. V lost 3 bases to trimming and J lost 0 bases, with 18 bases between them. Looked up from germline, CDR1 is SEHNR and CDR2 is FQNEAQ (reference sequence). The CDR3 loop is CASSFPPATWSSYNEQFF. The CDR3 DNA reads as TGTGCCAGCAGCTTTCCCCCTGCGACTTGGTCCTCCTACAATGAGCAGTTCTTC.

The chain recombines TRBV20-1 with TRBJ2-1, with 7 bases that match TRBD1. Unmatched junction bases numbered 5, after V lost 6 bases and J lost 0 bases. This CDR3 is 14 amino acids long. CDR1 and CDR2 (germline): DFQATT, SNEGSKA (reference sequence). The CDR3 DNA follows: TGCAGTGCCTGGGACAGAGGCTCCTACAATGAGCAGTTCTTC. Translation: CSAWDRGSYNEQFF.

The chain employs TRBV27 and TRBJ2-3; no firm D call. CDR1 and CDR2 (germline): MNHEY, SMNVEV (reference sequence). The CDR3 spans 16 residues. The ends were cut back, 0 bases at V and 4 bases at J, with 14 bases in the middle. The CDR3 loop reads CASSLSEPQVADTQYF. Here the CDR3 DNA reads TGTGCCAGCAGTTTATCGGAACCGCAGGTCGCAGATACGCAGTATTTT.

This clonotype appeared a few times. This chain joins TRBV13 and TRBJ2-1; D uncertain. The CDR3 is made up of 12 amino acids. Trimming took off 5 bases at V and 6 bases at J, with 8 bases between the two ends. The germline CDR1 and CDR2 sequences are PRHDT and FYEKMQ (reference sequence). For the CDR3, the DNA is TGTGCCAGCAGCCTGGGAACCAATGAGCAGTTCTTC. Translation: CASSLGTNEQFF.

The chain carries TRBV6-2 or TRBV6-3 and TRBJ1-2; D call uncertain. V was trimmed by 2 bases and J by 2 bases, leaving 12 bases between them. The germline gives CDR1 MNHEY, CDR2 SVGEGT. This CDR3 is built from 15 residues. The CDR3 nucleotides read TGTGCCAGCAGTTACCCCCGTGGGGTCAACTATGGCTACACCTTC. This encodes CASSYPRGVNYGYTF.

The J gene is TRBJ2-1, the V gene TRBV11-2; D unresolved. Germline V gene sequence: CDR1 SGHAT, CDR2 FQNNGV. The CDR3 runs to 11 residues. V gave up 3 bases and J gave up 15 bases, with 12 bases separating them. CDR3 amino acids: CASSFGPGGFF. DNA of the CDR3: TGTGCCAGCAGCTTTGGTCCTGGTGGGTTCTTC.

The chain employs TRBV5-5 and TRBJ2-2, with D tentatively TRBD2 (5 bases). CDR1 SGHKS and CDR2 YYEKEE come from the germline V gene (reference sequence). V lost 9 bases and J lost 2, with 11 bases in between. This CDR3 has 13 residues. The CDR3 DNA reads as TGTGCCACCGGACTGACTAACACCGGGGAGCTGTTTTTT. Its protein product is CATGLTNTGELFF.

The chain's CDR3 is CASSLGLASTDTQYF. The CDR3 nucleotides read TGTGCCAGCAGCCTGGGACTAGCGAGCACAGATACGCAGTATTTT. The chain uses TRBV5-8 and TRBJ2-3, with 10 bases identical to TRBD2. Germline assignment: CDR1 SGHTS and CDR2 YDEGEE. The CDR3 sequence is 15 residues long. The V segment lost 4 bases and the J segment 0 bases; nucleotides outside the gene matches: 2.

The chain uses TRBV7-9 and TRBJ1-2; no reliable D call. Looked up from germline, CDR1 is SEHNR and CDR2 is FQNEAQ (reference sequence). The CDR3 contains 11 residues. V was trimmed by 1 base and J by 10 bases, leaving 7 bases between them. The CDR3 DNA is TGTGCCAGCAGCTTAGGGTTGGACTACACCTTC. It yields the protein CASSLGLDYTF.

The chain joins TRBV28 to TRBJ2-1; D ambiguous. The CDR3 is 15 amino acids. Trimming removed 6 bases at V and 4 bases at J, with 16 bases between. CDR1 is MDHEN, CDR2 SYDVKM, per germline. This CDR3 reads CASRSLKFPYNEQFF. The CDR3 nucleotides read TGTGCCAGCAGGTCCTTGAAGTTCCCTTACAATGAGCAGTTCTTC.

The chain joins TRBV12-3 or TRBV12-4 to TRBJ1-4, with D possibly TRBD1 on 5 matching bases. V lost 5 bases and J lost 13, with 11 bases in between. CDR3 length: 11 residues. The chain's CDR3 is CASSDLGGLFF. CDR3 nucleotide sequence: TGTGCCAGCAGTGATCTCGGGGGACTGTTTTTT.

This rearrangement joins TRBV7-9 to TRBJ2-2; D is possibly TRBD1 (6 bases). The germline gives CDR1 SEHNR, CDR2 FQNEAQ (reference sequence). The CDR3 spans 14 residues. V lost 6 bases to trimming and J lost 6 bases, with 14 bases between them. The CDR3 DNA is TGTGCCAGCAGGGACAGTCTAATGTCCGGGGAGCTGTTTTTT. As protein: CASRDSLMSGELFF.

The CDR3: CASSTWTGELTDTQYF. Here the CDR3 DNA reads TGTGCCAGCAGTACCTGGACAGGTGAACTCACAGATACGCAGTATTTT. The chain links TRBV6-1 to TRBJ2-3; 7 bases agree with TRBD1. V lost 5 bases, J lost 2 bases, and 10 bases stayed unmatched. The CDR3 extends over 16 amino acids. From germline, CDR1 is MNHNS and CDR2 SASEGT.

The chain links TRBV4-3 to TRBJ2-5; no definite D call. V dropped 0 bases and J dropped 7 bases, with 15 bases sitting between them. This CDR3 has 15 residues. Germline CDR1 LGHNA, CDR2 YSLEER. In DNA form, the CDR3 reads TGCGCCAGCAGCCAAGATCAAGGATATCCGGGGACCCAGTACTTC. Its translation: CASSQDQGYPGTQYF.

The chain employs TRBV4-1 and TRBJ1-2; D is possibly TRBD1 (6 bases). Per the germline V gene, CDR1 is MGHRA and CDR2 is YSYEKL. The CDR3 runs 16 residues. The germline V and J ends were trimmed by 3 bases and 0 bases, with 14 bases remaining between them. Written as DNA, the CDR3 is TGCGCCAGCAGCCAGGGAGACAGGCTATCTAACTATGGCTACACCTTC. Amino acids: CASSQGDRLSNYGYTF.